Listed here are 17 T cell receptor beta chains from one sample, sequenced in a study of T cells in Graves' hyperthyroidism and ophthalmopathy. RNA transcripts provided the source from which TCR beta CDR3 regions were amplified. The HTBI primer set drove a first-round RT-PCR of the TCR CDR3. MiXCR, applied by TCRdb to the multiplex PCR reads, yields one record per CDR3 protein. The data contain some 350,000 distinct CDR3 sequences, about 15% of them singletons. The specimen was blood. Receptors were obtained from a woman aged 18 to 35 with Graves' hyperthyroidism that later progressed to Graves' ophthalmopathy.

This clonotype has at least ten counts. The chain is built from TRBV11-2 and TRBJ2-1; the D is unclear. The germline V gene encodes CDR1 SGHAT and CDR2 FQNNGV. Trimming pared 4 bases from V and 6 bases from J, leaving 7 bases between. CDR3 length: 12 residues. This CDR3 is CASSSLVNEQFF. The CDR3 bases are TGTGCCAGCAGCTCTTTAGTCAATGAGCAGTTCTTC.

The J gene is TRBJ1-5, the V gene TRBV28, with D possibly being TRBD1 (6 bases). The ends were cut back, 6 bases at V and 0 bases at J, with 15 bases in the middle. The germline gives CDR1 MDHEN, CDR2 SYDVKM. The CDR3 extends over 16 amino acids. The CDR3 loop reads CASRSGQHYSNQPQHF. The CDR3 bases are TGTGCCAGCAGGTCCGGACAGCACTATAGCAATCAGCCCCAGCATTTT. The entire variable domain, with the rest obtained from reference TRBV28 and TRBJ1-5, is as follows: DVKVTQSSRYLVKRTGEKVFLECVQDMDHENMFWYRQDPGLGLRLIYFSYDVKMKEKGDIPEGYSVSREKKERFSLILESASTNQTSMYLCASRSGQHYSNQPQHFGDGTRLSIL.

The chain has TRBV5-1 and TRBJ1-1; D perhaps matches TRBD1 (5 bases). The germline CDR1 and CDR2 sequences are SGHRS and YFSETQ. CDR3 length equals 12 residues. Trimming shortened V by 9 bases and J by 5 bases, and 14 bases separated the two germline ends. The CDR3 loop reads CAIRTGGTEAFF. In DNA, the CDR3 is TGCGCCATCCGCACTGGGGGTACTGAAGCTTTCTTT.

The J gene is TRBJ2-1, the V gene TRBV5-4; unclear D gene. The V gene lost 0 bases and the J gene lost 8 bases, with 9 bases spanning the gap. CDR1 SGHNT and CDR2 YYREEE come from the germline V gene (reference sequence). The CDR3 contains 13 residues. In nucleotides, the CDR3 is TGTGCCAGCAGCTTGGGGAATAGCTATGAGCAGTTCTTC. This sequence encodes CASSLGNSYEQFF.

This clonotype was detected a few times. The V call is TRBV2, the J call TRBJ2-2, with D uncertain. The V end was cut by 4 bases, the J end by 0 bases, with 6 bases between. Germline V CDR1 and CDR2: SNHLY, FYNNEI. This CDR3 is built from 14 residues. The DNA for the CDR3 is TGTGCCAGCAGTGGGGGTACGAACACCGGGGAGCTGTTTTTT. Translating it yields CASSGGTNTGELFF.

This clonotype was seen at least ten times. The chain uses TRBV2 and TRBJ1-1; 8 nucleotides agree with TRBD1. Unmatched junction bases numbered 5, after V lost 5 bases and J lost 0 bases. Looked up from germline, CDR1 is SNHLY and CDR2 is FYNNEI. The CDR3 runs 15 residues. The DNA of the CDR3 is TGTGCCAGCAGTACACAGGGGGTCTTGAACACTGAAGCTTTCTTT. Amino acids: CASSTQGVLNTEAFF.

This clonotype was seen repeatedly, ten times or more. The V and J genes are TRBV20-1 and TRBJ2-3; D is uncertain. The CDR3 totals 15 residues. V lost 4 bases and J lost 0, with 14 bases in between. CDR1 is DFQATT and CDR2 is SNEGSKA in the germline V gene (reference sequence). CDR3 loop: CSAIDPNQSTDTQYF. As DNA, the CDR3 is TGCAGTGCTATAGATCCAAACCAAAGCACAGATACGCAGTATTTT.

This clonotype occurred a few times. This rearrangement joins TRBV3-1 to TRBJ2-1; tentative D call: TRBD2 (6 bases). V shed 1 base and J shed 2 bases, with 12 bases lying between them. The CDR3 extends over 16 amino acids. Germline V lookup: CDR1 LGHDT, CDR2 YNNKEL (reference sequence). As DNA, the CDR3 is TGTGCCAGCAGCCAAGCGGGTACGGGGGCCTACAATGAGCAGTTCTTC. Protein sequence: CASSQAGTGAYNEQFF.

This clonotype was picked up many times. The V and J genes are TRBV7-9 and TRBJ1-2; D remains unclear. With 5 bases removed from V and 1 base from J, the gap between germline ends came to 14 bases. The CDR3 extends over 15 amino acids. Germline V gene sequence: CDR1 SEHNR, CDR2 FQNEAQ (reference sequence). The CDR3 is CASSQPGPLNYGYTF. In DNA, the CDR3 is TGTGCCAGCAGCCAGCCGGGCCCCCTTAACTATGGCTACACCTTC.

Concerning this clonotype: A much larger clone sits a single nucleotide away, making a read error possible. This sequence joins TRBV12-3 or TRBV12-4 and TRBJ2-7; D gene ambiguous. This CDR3 is 11 amino acids long. CDR3 region: CAGSFMGEQYF. The CDR3 bases are TGTGCCGGCAGTTTCATGGGCGAGCAGTACTTC.

This clonotype was picked up many times. The rearrangement joins TRBV20-1 to TRBJ2-1; 10 bases match TRBD2. The germline CDR1 and CDR2 sequences are DFQATT and SNEGSKA (reference sequence). The CDR3 is made up of 17 amino acids. After removal of 2 bases from V and 4 bases from J, the junction contained 11 bases not matched to a gene. The CDR3 bases are TGCAGTGCTAGACTCCCCGGACTAGCGGATATTTACAATGAGCAGTTCTTC. It codes for CSARLPGLADIYNEQFF.

This clonotype was counted many times. The V gene is TRBV29-1, the J gene TRBJ2-7; no firm D call. This CDR3 spans 13 amino acids. Germline-derived CDR1 and CDR2 are SQVTM and ANQGSEA. Trimming stripped 3 bases from V and 4 bases from J, with 13 bases between. The CDR3 DNA sequence: TGCAGCGTTGACGTTAGCACCACGTACGAGCAGTACTTC. Protein product: CSVDVSTTYEQYF.

The chain joins TRBV6-2 or TRBV6-3 to TRBJ2-2; D is uncertain. The CDR3 contains 15 residues. Deletions cut 0 bases from V and 1 base from J, with 6 bases between. From germline, CDR1 is MNHEY and CDR2 SVGEGT. The DNA for the CDR3 is TGTGCCAGCAGTTACTCGAAAAGGAACACCGGGGAGCTGTTTTTT. Its protein product is CASSYSKRNTGELFF.

About this clonotype: At one end the junction does not follow the germline gene, possibly because of a read error. The chain couples TRBV2 to TRBJ2-3; maybe TRBD1 (6 bases). This CDR3 contains 15 residues. The germline V gene has CDR1 SNHLY and CDR2 FYNNEI. Here the CDR3 DNA reads TGTGCCGGCAGTGACAGGACAGCTCGCACAGATACGCAGTATTTT. Its protein product is CAGSDRTARTDTQYF. Drawing the rest from reference TRBV2 and TRBJ2-3, the complete variable domain is EPEVTQTPSHQVTQMGQEVILRCVPISNHLYFYWYRQILGQKVEFLVSFYNNEISEKSEIFDDQFSVERPDGSNFTLKIRSTKLEDSAMYFCAGSDRTARTDTQYFGPGTRLTVL.

This clonotype appeared many times. The chain has TRBV27 and TRBJ1-2; TRBD1 matches at 8 bases. CDR1 and CDR2 from the germline V gene are MNHEY and SMNVEV (reference sequence). The CDR3 has 12 amino acids. Trimming took 5 bases from V and 11 from J; bases not matched to a gene: 7. CDR3 region: CASSPLTGEYTF. The CDR3 nucleotides read TGTGCCAGCAGTCCACTGACAGGGGAGTACACCTTC.

This clonotype was observed a few times. The chain uses TRBV19 and TRBJ2-7; 9 bases fit TRBD1. CDR1 and CDR2 from the germline V gene are LNHDA and SQIVND (reference sequence). The V segment lost 6 bases and the J segment 6 bases; nucleotides outside the gene matches: 15. The CDR3 contains 16 residues. CDR3 DNA: TGTGCCAGTAGCCCGCTACCGGGACAGGGAGCTTCCGAGCAGTACTTC. Protein: CASSPLPGQGASEQYF.

The chain recombines TRBV9 with TRBJ2-3, with a possible D match to TRBD1 (5 bases). The V and J ends lost 3 bases and 0 bases respectively, with 14 bases between them. Germline CDR1 is SGDLS and CDR2 is YYNGEE. The CDR3 is made up of 16 amino acids. The CDR3 sequence: CASSDYAGLSTDTQYF. In nucleotides, the CDR3 is TGTGCCAGCAGCGATTACGCAGGGTTAAGCACAGATACGCAGTATTTT.